Sequencing of this T cell receptor (beta chain) was carried out in a study of Ad26.COV2.S vaccination and SARS-CoV-2 variants. Overall study context: The Ad26.COV2.S arm of the COV1001 trial was where the donor was placed.

About this clone itself: The antigen is not known.

Study-wide results and limits: Total T cell responses were possibly underestimated by TCR breadth and depth analyses.

Specified treatment: roughly 18 received Ad26.COV2.S at low or high dose, single or two shots; a few received placebo; per-sample allocation not given. Material that was analyzed had been drawn on day 63 after the first vaccine or placebo injection. The CDR3 totals 15 residues. In germline, CDR1 is LGHNA, CDR2 YNFKEQ. V was clipped by 5 bases and J by 6 bases, with 16 bases between them. TCRdb keeps only in-frame clones here, not all; method: immunoSEQ multiplex PCR. The repertoire holds around 270,000 clones, about 83% seen once, with less than 3.5% in the top ten. The sample in question was peripheral blood, obtained in a trial of Ad26.COV2.S vaccine versus placebo. This receptor was taken from a person between 18 and 65 years old who received the Ad26.COV2.S COVID-19 vaccine or a placebo. The rearrangement links TRBV4-2 to TRBJ2-2, with D tentatively TRBD1 or TRBD2 (6 bases each). CDR3 protein: CASSKDGGQAGELFF. The CDR3 DNA reads as TGTGCCAGCAGCAAGGACGGGGGCCAGGCCGGGGAGCTGTTTTTT.